The entry that follows covers one T cell receptor (beta chain) sequence. What antigen it recognizes has not been identified. Base qualities are not at hand, and no much larger clone is one base apart. V is cut back by 5 bases and J by 2 bases, with 8 bases in the junction unmatched. CDR1 SGDLS and CDR2 YYNGEE are derived from the germline V gene. The CDR3 numbers 15 residues from cysteine through phenylalanine. Only CDR3 DNA remains: 45 bases, in frame from the first base. The data were obtained in a study of T cell repertoires in cytomegalovirus infection (dated 2019 in TCRdb). Some background on the complete study: Alongside well-studied HLA-B-restricted epitopes, the peptide stimulations were aimed at recently identified HLA-C-restricted CMV epitopes, whose presentation resists viral immunomodulation. Because public TCR beta signatures pointed to carriage of CMV infection together with the matching HLA type, the HLA type of each donor mattered for the analysis.

Study-level results and caveats: In the ex vivo response, HLA-C-restricted CMV-specific TCR beta clonotypes were dominant, and in two of eight donors the single most frequent clonotype came from this HLA-C-restricted group. In both this cohort and an independent roughly 350-donor cohort, the cumulative frequency of public TCR beta family members distinguished carriers of CMV infection plus the relevant HLA type.

This specimen's treatment or condition label, interpreted: in vitro stimulation with specific CMV peptide epitopes to enrich CMV-specific T cells. Sequencer: Illumina HiSeq 1500. TCRdb cleaned the public reads at Q25 with fastp, built clones with MiXCR and kept in-frame beta chains. Each record represents a unique CDR3 protein, reported with the most common genes and DNA among its rows. This sample lists about a million distinct CDR3 sequences; around 31% were detected once. The ten largest clones take up roughly an eighth of the sample. The sequence was obtained from a human donor in good health (CMV status not recorded). Some clones in this sample may be carry-over from other donors' samples. The specimen was cultured CD8+ T cells from PBMCs, collected from culture after CMV antigen stimulation. The rearrangement combines TRBV9 with TRBJ2-3; 7 middle bases align to TRBD1. The nucleotides are TGTGCCAGCAGGGATACAGGGGCTCCCACAGATACGCAGTATTTT. This sequence encodes CASRDTGAPTDTQYF.